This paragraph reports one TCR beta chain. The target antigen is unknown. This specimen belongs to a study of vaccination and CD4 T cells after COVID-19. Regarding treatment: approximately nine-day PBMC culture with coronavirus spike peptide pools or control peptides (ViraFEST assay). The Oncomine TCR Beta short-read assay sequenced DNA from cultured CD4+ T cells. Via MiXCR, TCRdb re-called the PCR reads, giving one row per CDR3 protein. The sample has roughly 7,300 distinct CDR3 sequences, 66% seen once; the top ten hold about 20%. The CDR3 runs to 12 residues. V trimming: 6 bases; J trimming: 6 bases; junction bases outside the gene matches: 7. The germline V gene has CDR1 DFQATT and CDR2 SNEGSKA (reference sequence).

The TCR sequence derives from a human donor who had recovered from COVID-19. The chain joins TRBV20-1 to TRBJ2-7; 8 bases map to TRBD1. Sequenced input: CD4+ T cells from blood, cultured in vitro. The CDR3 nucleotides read TGCAGTGCCGGACAGGGCTTAAGCGAGCAGTACTTC. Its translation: CSAGQGLSEQYF.